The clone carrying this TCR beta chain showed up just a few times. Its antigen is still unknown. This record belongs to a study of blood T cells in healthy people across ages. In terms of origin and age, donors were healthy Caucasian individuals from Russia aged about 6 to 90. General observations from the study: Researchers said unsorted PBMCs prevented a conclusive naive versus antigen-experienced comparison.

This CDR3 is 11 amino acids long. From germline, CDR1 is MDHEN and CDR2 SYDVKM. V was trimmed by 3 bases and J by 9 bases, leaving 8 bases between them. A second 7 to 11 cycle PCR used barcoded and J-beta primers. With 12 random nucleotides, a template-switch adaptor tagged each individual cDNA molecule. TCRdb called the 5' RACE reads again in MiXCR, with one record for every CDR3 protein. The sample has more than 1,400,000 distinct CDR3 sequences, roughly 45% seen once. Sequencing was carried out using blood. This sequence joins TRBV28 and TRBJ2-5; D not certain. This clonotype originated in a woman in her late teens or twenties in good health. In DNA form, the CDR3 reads TGTGCCAGCAGTTTCCTTGGGGCCCAGTACTTC. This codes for CASSFLGAQYF.